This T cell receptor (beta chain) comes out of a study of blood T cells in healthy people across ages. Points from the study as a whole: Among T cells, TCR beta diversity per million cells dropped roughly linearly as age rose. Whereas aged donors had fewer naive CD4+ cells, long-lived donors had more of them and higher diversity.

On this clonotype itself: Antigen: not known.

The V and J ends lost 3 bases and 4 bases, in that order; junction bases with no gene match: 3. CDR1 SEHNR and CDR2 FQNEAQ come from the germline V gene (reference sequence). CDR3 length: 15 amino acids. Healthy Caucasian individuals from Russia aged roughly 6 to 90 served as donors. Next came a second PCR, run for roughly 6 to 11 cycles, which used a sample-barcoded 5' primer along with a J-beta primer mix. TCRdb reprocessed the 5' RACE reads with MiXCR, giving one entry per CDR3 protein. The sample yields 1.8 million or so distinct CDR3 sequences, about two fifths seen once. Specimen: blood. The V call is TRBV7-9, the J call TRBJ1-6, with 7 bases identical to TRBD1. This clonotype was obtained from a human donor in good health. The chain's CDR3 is CASSFGTVYNSPLHF. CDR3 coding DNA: TGTGCCAGCAGCTTCGGGACAGTTTATAATTCACCCCTCCACTTT.